This TCR beta chain was recovered during a study of T cell responses to AZD1222 COVID-19 vaccine. Regarding the study as a whole: Repertoire sampling was restricted to post-peak T cell response timepoints. The donors showed a predominance of white British ancestry and of females, with possible underestimation of clonal diversity. Distributed over spike, vaccine-associated CD4 TCRs predominated at 160-218 and 743-854.

Clones were sequenced by immunoSEQ multiplex PCR, and TCRdb holds only the in-frame ones, with some missing. This sample has approximately 140,000 clones, with approximately 90% found just once. A word on this clone: Its antigen is not identified.

The sequencing used peripheral blood, collected on day 0 of AZD1222 vaccination. The origin of this receptor is an adult in good health.

This chain's CDR3 is CASSLPTGTPQETQYF. DNA for the CDR3: TGTGCCAGCAGTCTTCCTACCGGGACTCCACAAGAGACCCAGTACTTC. The chain carries TRBV6-2 or TRBV6-3 and TRBJ2-5; the D gene is possibly TRBD2 (6 bases). The CDR3 has 16 residues. The germline CDR1 and CDR2 sequences are MNHEY and SVGEGT. V lost 5 bases and J 2 bases, leaving 18 bases between the germline ends.